This T cell receptor (beta chain) derives from a study of T-cell memory formation after mild COVID-19. Study background: Largely, TCR clusters stayed within a single donor.

Study-level results: Clones contracting day 15 to 85 were balanced CD4/CD8; later expanders leaned CD4+. Detection of some responders pre-infection suggested pre-existing cross-reactive memory T cells participated. Chiefly within CM and EM were the contracting CD4+ clones; CD8+ ones were within EMRA.

Via MiXCR, TCRdb re-called the 5' RACE reads, giving one row per CDR3 protein. The data hold 350,000 to 500,000 distinct CDR3 sequences, with 15% to 20% observed a single time. The germline V gene has CDR1 MNHNS and CDR2 SASEGT. Unmatched junction bases numbered 8, after V lost 6 bases and J lost 6 bases. The CDR3 runs 14 residues. This clonotype showed up just a few times. The antigen is unknown. The sequence came from an adult woman who had mild COVID-19 (a few samples of this study predate the infection). Cell type and time point are not known. The chain uses TRBV6-1 and TRBJ2-3, with 8 bases fitting TRBD1. Sequenced material: PBMCs or a T cell subset sorted from them (not recorded which). The CDR3 region is CASRPDRVSDTQYF. As DNA, the CDR3 is TGTGCCAGCAGGCCGGACAGGGTGAGCGATACGCAGTATTTT.